The present T cell receptor beta chain was sequenced within a study of control samples from healthy donors and cancer patients. V lost 1 base and J lost 0, with 6 bases in between. This CDR3 contains 14 residues. The germline V gene has CDR1 LGHNA and CDR2 YSLEER. Sequenced by immunoSEQ multiplex PCR; TCRdb stores in-frame clones only, minus some. The sample shows about 140,000 clones, about 86% of them seen only once. Source material: blood. The clonotype comes from a man aged 18 to 29 in good health. The chain has TRBV4-3 and TRBJ1-1, with D unresolved. The CDR3 nucleotides read TGCGCCAGCAGCCAAGGGGTGGTGAACACTGAAGCTTTCTTT. Residues: CASSQGVVNTEAFF.